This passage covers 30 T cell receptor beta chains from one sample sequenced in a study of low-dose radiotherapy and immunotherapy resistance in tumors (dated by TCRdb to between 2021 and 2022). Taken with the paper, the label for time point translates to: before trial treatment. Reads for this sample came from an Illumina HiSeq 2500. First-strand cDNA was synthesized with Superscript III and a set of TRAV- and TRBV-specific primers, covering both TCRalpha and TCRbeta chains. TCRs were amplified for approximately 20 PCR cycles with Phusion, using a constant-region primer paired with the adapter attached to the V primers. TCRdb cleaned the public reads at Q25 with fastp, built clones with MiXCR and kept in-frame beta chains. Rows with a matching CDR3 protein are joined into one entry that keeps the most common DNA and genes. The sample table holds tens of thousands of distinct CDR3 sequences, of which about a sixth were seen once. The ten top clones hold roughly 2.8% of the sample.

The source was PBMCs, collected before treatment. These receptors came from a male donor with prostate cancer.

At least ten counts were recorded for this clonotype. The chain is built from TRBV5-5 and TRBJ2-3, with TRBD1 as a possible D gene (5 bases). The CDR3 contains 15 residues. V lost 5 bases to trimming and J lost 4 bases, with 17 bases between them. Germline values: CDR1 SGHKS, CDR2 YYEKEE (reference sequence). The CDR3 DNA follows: TGTGCCAGCAGTTCAACACCTGACAGTGCAGATACGCAGTATTTT. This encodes CASSSTPDSADTQYF. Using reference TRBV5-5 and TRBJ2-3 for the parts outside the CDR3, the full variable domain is DAGVTQSPTHLIKTRGQQVTLRCSPISGHKSVSWYQQVLGQGPQFIFQYYEKEERGRGNFPDRFSARQFPNYSSELNVNALLLGDSALYLCASSSTPDSADTQYFGPGTRLTVL.

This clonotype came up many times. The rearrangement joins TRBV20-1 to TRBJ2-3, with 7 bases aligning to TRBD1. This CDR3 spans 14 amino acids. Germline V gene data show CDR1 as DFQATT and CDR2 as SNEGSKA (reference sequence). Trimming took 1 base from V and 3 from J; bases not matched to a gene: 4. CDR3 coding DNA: TGCAGTGCTAGAGGCAACAGGGGAACAGATACGCAGTATTTT. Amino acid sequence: CSARGNRGTDTQYF.

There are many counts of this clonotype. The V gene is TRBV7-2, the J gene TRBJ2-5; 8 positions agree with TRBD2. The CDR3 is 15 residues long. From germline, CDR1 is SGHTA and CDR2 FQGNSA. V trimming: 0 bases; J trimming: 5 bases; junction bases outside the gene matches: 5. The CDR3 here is CASSLAGGAVETQYF. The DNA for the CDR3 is TGTGCCAGCAGCTTAGCCGGGGGGGCAGTGGAGACCCAGTACTTC.

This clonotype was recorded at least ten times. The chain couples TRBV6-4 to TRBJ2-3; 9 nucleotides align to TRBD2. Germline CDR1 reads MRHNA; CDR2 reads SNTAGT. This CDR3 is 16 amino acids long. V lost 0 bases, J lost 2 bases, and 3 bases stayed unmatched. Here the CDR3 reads CASSDSAGGVTDTQYF. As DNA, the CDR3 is TGTGCCAGCAGTGACTCGGCGGGGGGGGTCACAGATACGCAGTATTTT.

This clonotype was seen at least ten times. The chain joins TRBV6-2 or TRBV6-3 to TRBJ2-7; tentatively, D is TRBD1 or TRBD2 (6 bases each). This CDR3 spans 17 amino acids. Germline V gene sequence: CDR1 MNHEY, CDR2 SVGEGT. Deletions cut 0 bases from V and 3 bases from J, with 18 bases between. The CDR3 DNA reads TGTGCCAGCAGTTACTCGATTGAGGGGGGCTCTTTCTACGAGCAGTACTTC. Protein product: CASSYSIEGGSFYEQYF.

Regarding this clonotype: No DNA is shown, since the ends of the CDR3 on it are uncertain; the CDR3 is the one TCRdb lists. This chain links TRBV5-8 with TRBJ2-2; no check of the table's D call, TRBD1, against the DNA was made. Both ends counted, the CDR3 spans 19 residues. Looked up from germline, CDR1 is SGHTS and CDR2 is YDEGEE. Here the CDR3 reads CASSLRGGVTGELFFFFFF.

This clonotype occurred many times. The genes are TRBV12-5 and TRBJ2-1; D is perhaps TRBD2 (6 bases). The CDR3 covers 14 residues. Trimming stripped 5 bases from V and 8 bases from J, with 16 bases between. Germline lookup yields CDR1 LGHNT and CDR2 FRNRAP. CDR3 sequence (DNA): TGTGCTAGTGGTCCAGGGACCTCGGGGGATGAGCAGTTCTTC. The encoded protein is CASGPGTSGDEQFF. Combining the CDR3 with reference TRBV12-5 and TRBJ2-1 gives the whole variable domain DARVTQTPRHKVTEMGQEVTMRCQPILGHNTVFWYRQTMMQGLELLAYFRNRAPLDDSGMPKDRFSAEMPDATLATLKIQPSEPRDSAVYFCASGPGTSGDEQFFGPGTRLTVL.

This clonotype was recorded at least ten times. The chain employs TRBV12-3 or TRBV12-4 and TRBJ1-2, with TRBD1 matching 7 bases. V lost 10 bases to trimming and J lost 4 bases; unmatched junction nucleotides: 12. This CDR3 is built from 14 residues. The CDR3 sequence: CATNPTDRAYGYTF. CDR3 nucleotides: TGTGCCACCAATCCCACCGACAGGGCCTATGGCTACACCTTC.

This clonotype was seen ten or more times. The CDR3 loop is CASSLGQGQGEETQYF. CDR3 DNA: TGTGCCAGCAGCTTAGGTCAGGGACAGGGGGAAGAGACCCAGTACTTC. The V gene is TRBV5-5, the J gene TRBJ2-5; 11 bases line up with TRBD1. This CDR3 comprises 16 residues. Germline trimming cut 2 bases from V and 3 bases from J; bases unmatched to any gene: 6. Germline CDR1 reads SGHKS; CDR2 reads YYEKEE (reference sequence).

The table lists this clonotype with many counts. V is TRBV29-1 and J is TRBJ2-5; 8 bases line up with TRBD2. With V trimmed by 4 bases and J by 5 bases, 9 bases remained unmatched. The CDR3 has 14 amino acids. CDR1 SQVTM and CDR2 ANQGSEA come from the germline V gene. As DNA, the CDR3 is TGCAGCGTTGCGGGCGGATCGGGGGGGGAGACCCAGTACTTC. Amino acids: CSVAGGSGGETQYF.

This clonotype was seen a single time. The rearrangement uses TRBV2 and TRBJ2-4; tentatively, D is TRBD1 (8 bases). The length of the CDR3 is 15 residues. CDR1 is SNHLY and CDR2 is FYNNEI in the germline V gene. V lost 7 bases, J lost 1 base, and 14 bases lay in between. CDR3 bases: TGTGCCAGCATCCGGGGGGACAGGGCCAAAAACATTCAGTACTTC. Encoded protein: CASIRGDRAKNIQYF.

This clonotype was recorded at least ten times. This CDR3 reads CASSLISIRTEQFF. The CDR3 DNA reads TGTGCCAGCAGCTTGATCTCCATAAGGACTGAGCAGTTCTTC. The chain carries TRBV5-4 and TRBJ2-1; D unclear. The CDR3 is made up of 14 amino acids. Trimming removed 1 base at V and 9 bases at J, with 14 bases between. Germline V gene lookup returns CDR1 SGHNT and CDR2 YYREEE (reference sequence).

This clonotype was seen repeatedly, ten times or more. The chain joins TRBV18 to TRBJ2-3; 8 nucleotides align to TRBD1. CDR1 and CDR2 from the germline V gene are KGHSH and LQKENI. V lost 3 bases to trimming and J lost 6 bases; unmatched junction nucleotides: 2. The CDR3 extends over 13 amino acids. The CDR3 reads CASSPGTGDTQYF. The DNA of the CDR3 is TGTGCCAGCTCACCGGGGACAGGTGATACGCAGTATTTT.

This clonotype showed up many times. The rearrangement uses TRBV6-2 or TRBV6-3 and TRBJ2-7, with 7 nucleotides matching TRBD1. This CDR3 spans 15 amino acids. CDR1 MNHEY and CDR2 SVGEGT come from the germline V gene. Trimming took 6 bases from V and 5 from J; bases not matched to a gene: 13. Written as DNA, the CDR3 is TGTGCCAGCAGGAGAACAGGGGCCCGCATTGACGAGCAGTACTTC. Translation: CASRRTGARIDEQYF.

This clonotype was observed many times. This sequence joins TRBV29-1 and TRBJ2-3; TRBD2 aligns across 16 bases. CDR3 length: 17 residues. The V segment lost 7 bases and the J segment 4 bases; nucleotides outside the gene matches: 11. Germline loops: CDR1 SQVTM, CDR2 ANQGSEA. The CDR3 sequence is CSARGLAGGRWADTQYF. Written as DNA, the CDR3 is TGCAGCGCCAGGGGACTAGCGGGGGGGCGATGGGCAGATACGCAGTATTTT.

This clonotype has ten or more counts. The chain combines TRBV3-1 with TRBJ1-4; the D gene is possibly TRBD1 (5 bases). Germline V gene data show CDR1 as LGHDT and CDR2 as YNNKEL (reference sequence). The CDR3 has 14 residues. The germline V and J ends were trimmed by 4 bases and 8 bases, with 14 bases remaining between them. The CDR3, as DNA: TGTGCCAGCAGCCTAAGGACATTAAAGGAAAAACTGTTTTTT. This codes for CASSLRTLKEKLFF. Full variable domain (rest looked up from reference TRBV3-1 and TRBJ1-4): DTAVSQTPKYLVTQMGNDKSIKCEQNLGHDTMYWYKQDSKKFLKIMFSYNNKELIINETVPNRFSPKSPDKAHLNLHINSLELGDSAVYFCASSLRTLKEKLFFGSGTQLSVL.

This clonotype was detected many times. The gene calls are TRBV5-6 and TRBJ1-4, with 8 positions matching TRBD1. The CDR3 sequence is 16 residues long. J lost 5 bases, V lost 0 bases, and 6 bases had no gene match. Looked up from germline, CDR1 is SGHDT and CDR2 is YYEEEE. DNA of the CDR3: TGTGCCAGCAGCTTGGGGACAGGGCGGGGCAATGAAAAACTGTTTTTT. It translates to CASSLGTGRGNEKLFF.

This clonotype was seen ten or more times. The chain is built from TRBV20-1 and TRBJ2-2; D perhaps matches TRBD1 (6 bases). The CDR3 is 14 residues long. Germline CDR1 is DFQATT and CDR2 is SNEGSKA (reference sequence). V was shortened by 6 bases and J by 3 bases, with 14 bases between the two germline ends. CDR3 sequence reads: CSAVRGWDTGELFF. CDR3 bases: TGCAGTGCGGTCAGGGGTTGGGACACCGGGGAGCTGTTTTTT.

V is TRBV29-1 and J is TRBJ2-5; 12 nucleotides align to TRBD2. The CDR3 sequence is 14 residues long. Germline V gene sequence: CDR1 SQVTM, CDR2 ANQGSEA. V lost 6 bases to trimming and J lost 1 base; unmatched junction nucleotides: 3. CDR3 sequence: CSVGLAGRQETQYF. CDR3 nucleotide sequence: TGCAGCGTAGGACTAGCGGGGCGCCAAGAGACCCAGTACTTC.

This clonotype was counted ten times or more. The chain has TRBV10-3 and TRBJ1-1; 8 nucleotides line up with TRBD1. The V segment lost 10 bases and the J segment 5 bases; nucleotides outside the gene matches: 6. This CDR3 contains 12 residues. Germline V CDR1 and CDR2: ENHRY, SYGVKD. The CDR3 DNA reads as TGTGCCACGCAGGGGGCCGAAACTGAAGCTTTCTTT. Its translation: CATQGAETEAFF.

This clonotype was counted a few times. The CDR3 DNA sequence: TGTGCCAGCTACCCCAATCCGGGACAGGGGGCGGGGGAGCAGTTCTTC. It is translated as CASYPNPGQGAGEQFF. J is TRBJ2-1 and V is TRBV4-2, with 12 bases identical to TRBD1. V shed 8 bases and J 10 bases; nucleotides not matched to a gene: 15. The CDR3 contains 16 residues. CDR1 LGHNA and CDR2 YNFKEQ come from the germline V gene.

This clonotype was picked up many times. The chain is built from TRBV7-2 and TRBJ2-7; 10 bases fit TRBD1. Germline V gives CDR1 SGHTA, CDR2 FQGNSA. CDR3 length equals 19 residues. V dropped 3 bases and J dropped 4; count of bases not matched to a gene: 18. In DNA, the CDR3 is TGTGCCAGCAGCTTCTCGTCGGGGGTGTTTGCGGACAGGGGGTACGAGCAGTACTTC. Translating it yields CASSFSSGVFADRGYEQYF.

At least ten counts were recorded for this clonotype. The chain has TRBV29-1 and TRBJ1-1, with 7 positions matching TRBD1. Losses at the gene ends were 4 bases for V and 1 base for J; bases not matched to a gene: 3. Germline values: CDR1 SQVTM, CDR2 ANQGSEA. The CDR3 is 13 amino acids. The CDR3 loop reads CSVGRTGNTEAFF. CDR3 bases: TGCAGCGTTGGCAGGACAGGGAACACTGAAGCTTTCTTT.

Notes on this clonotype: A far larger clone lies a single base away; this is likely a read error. The CDR3 DNA sequence: TGTGCCAGCAGCGCCCTCCTGGGACTAGCGGTCAAAGAGACCCGGTACTTC. Its translation: CASSALLGLAVKETRYF. The rearrangement joins TRBV5-1 to TRBJ2-5, with 11 positions matching TRBD2. The CDR3 totals 17 residues. Germline V lookup: CDR1 SGHRS, CDR2 YFSETQ.

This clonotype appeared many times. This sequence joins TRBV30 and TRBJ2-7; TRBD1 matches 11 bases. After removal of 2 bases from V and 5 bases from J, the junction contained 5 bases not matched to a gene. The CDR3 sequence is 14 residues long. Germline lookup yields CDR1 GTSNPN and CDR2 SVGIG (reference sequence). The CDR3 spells CAWSLGQGANEQYF. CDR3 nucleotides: TGTGCCTGGAGTCTAGGACAGGGGGCGAACGAGCAGTACTTC. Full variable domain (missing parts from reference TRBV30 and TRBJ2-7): SQTIHQWPATLVQPVGSPLSLECTVEGTSNPNLYWYRQAAGRGLQLLFYSVGIGQISSEVPQNLSASRPQDRQFILSSKKLLLSDSGFYLCAWSLGQGANEQYFGPGTRLTVT.

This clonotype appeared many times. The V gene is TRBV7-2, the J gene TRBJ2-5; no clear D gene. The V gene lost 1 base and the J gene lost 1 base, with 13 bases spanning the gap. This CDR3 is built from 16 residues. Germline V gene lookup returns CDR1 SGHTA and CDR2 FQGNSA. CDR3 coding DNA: TGTGCCAGCAGCTTAGGGGCCGGGTGGCGCCAAGAGACCCAGTACTTC. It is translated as CASSLGAGWRQETQYF.

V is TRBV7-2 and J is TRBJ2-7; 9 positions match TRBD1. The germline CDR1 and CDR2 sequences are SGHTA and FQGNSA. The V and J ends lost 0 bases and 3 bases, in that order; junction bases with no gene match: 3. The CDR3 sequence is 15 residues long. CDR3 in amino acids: CASSLADRGSYEQYF. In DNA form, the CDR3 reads TGTGCCAGCAGCTTAGCTGACAGGGGGAGCTACGAGCAGTACTTC.

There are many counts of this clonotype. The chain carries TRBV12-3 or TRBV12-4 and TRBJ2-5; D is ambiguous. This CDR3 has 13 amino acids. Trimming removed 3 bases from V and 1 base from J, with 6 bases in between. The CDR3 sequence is CASSFSPQETQYF. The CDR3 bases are TGTGCCAGCAGTTTTAGCCCCCAAGAGACCCAGTACTTC.

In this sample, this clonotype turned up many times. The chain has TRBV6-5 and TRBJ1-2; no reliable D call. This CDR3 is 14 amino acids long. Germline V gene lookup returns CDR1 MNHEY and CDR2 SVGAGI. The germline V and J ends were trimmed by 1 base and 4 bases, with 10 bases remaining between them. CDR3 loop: CASSYFAESYGYTF. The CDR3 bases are TGTGCCAGCAGTTACTTCGCGGAAAGCTATGGCTACACCTTC.

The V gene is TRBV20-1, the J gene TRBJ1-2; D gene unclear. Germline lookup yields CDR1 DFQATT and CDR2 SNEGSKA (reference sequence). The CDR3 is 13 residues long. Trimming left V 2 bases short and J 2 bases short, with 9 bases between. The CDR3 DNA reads TGCAGTGCTAGAATGGCTCTAAACTATGGCTACACCTTC. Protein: CSARMALNYGYTF.